The 4 T cell receptor beta chains in this list originate from one sample, sequenced in a study of CD8 T cells in Susac syndrome. Random hexamers were used to reverse transcribe an amount of about 0.45 to 1 ug RNA. TCRdb reprocessed the immunoSEQ multiplex PCR reads via MiXCR and lists one record per CDR3 protein. The data hold around 95,000 distinct CDR3 sequences, with around 95% observed a single time. The sequencing input was CD8+ T cells from PBMCs. The receptors shown here come from a human donor with Susac syndrome.

The chain links TRBV29-1 to TRBJ2-6; 8 bases are a match to TRBD1. CDR3 length equals 16 residues. Germline values: CDR1 SQVTM, CDR2 ANQGSEA. V lost 5 bases, J lost 0 bases, and 6 bases stayed unmatched. The chain's CDR3 is CSVFETGASGANVLTF. CDR3 DNA sequence: TGCAGCGTTTTTGAGACAGGGGCCTCTGGGGCCAACGTCCTGACTTTC.

The rearrangement links TRBV29-1 to TRBJ2-1, with D possibly being TRBD1 (6 bases). Per germline, CDR1 SQVTM and CDR2 ANQGSEA. Trimming shortened V by 4 bases and J by 9 bases, and 10 bases separated the two germline ends. There are 11 residues in the CDR3. CDR3 sequence: CSVGGGGEQFF. The CDR3 bases are TGCAGCGTTGGTGGGGGCGGTGAGCAGTTCTTC.

The rearrangement joins TRBV29-1 to TRBJ1-1; tentatively, D is TRBD1 (5 bases). The CDR3 runs 11 residues. From germline, CDR1 is SQVTM and CDR2 ANQGSEA. CDR3 DNA sequence: TGCCTCGGGACTTGGGACACTGAAGCTTTCTTT. It translates to CLGTWDTEAFF.

V is TRBV29-1 and J is TRBJ2-7; 10 positions match TRBD1. The CDR3 is 12 residues long. Germline V gives CDR1 SQVTM, CDR2 ANQGSEA. V was clipped by 8 bases and J by 3 bases; unmatched bases: 4. The CDR3, as DNA: TGCAGCTCGTGGGACAGGGGCTACGAGCAGTACTTC. It codes for CSSWDRGYEQYF.